Below are 21 T cell receptor beta chains sequenced from a single sample in a study of regulatory dendritic cells for organ transplantation. Sequencing used immunoSEQ multiplex PCR; TCRdb keeps in-frame clones, though not all of them. The repertoire includes around 11,000 clones, 65% to 85% of them detected once, and under 3% sits in the top ten. Their specific antigens are unknown. CFSE-labeled sorted T cells met regulatory or mature dendritic cells for under 6 days. What was sequenced was memory CD4+ T cells from blood cultured with dendritic cells. Sample subset: CD45RO+ memory T cells. The source of these receptors is a human donor in good health.

The chain links TRBV5-1 to TRBJ2-2; D possibly uses TRBD1 or TRBD2 (5 bases each). CDR1 and CDR2 from the germline V gene are SGHRS and YFSETQ. CDR3 length: 14 amino acids. Trimming cost V 7 bases and J 1 base, with 11 bases left between them. This CDR3 reads CASEDTRNTGELFF. CDR3 in DNA: TGCGCCAGCGAGGACACTAGGAACACCGGGGAGCTGTTTTTT. Looking up the rest from reference TRBV5-1 and TRBJ2-2 gives the full variable domain: KAGVTQTPRYLIKTRGQQVTLSCSPISGHRSVSWYQQTPGQGLQFLFEYFSETQRNKGNFPGRFSGRQFSNSRSEMNVSTLELGDSALYLCASEDTRNTGELFFGEGSRLTVL.

J is TRBJ2-1 and V is TRBV5-1, with D hard to call. Trimming removed 1 base at V and 8 bases at J, with 16 bases between. CDR3 length: 15 residues. Germline V gene sequence: CDR1 SGHRS, CDR2 YFSETQ. The CDR3 coding sequence is TGCGCCAGCAGCTTGTTGGTGTCTAATACAGATGAGCAGTTCTTC. Translating gives CASSLLVSNTDEQFF.

V usage is TRBV19 and J usage is TRBJ2-5; D is uncertain. V lost 5 bases and J lost 0, with 7 bases in between. This CDR3 spans 13 amino acids. The germline V gene encodes CDR1 LNHDA and CDR2 SQIVND (reference sequence). CDR3 DNA: TGTGCCAGTAGTCGGGCGTACCAAGAGACCCAGTACTTC. Translation gives CASSRAYQETQYF.

The V gene is TRBV28, the J gene TRBJ1-3; no clear D. V was shortened by 7 bases and J by 0 bases, with 10 bases between the two germline ends. The CDR3 length is 14 residues. Germline V gene data show CDR1 as MDHEN and CDR2 as SYDVKM. In DNA form, the CDR3 reads TGTGCCAGCACGACCGGCAGCTCTGGAAACACCATATATTTT. Translation: CASTTGSSGNTIYF. Based on the CDR3 plus reference TRBV28 and TRBJ1-3, the full variable domain is DVKVTQSSRYLVKRTGEKVFLECVQDMDHENMFWYRQDPGLGLRLIYFSYDVKMKEKGDIPEGYSVSREKKERFSLILESASTNQTSMYLCASTTGSSGNTIYFGEGSWLTVV.

This chain links TRBV4-3 with TRBJ1-2; no definite D call. The V gene's germline CDR1 is LGHNA and CDR2 YSLEER. Trimming took 0 bases from V and 4 from J, leaving 6 bases between them. CDR3 length: 13 amino acids. The CDR3 sequence: CASSQDGTYGYTF. CDR3 sequence (DNA): TGCGCCAGCAGCCAAGATGGAACCTATGGCTACACCTTC.

The chain uses TRBV7-2 and TRBJ1-2, with TRBD1 identical over 7 bases. Per the germline V gene, CDR1 is SGHTA and CDR2 is FQGNSA. Trimming took 5 bases from V and 2 from J; bases not matched to a gene: 8. This CDR3 contains 15 residues. The CDR3 protein is CASSQNRDRNYGYTF. CDR3 sequence (DNA): TGTGCCAGCAGCCAAAACCGGGACAGAAACTATGGCTACACCTTC.

The rearrangement joins TRBV10-1 to TRBJ2-1, with D possibly TRBD1 on 6 matching bases. V lost 3 bases and J 0 bases, leaving 12 bases between the germline ends. The CDR3 covers 16 residues. Germline loops: CDR1 WNHNN, CDR2 SYGVQD (reference sequence). The CDR3 loop reads CASSEGGLSSYNEQFF. The DNA for the CDR3 is TGCGCCAGCAGTGAAGGGGGTCTTAGCTCCTACAATGAGCAGTTCTTC.

The V call is TRBV6-5, the J call TRBJ2-4, with 9 nucleotides matching TRBD1. The V and J ends lost 5 bases and 7 bases, in that order; junction bases with no gene match: 6. The CDR3 is 14 amino acids. Germline loops: CDR1 MNHEY, CDR2 SVGAGI. The CDR3 DNA reads TGTGCCAGCAGTCCGGTCGACAGGGGGAACATTCAGTACTTC. This codes for CASSPVDRGNIQYF.

V usage is TRBV9 and J usage is TRBJ2-1; possibly TRBD2 for D (5 bases). Trimming removed 3 bases from V and 2 bases from J, with 15 bases in between. The CDR3 runs 16 residues. The germline CDR1 and CDR2 sequences are SGDLS and YYNGEE. The CDR3 reads CASSAGLSGTYNEQFF. CDR3 coding DNA: TGTGCCAGCAGCGCTGGTTTAAGCGGCACCTACAATGAGCAGTTCTTC.

This clone was detected only a few times. V is TRBV2 and J is TRBJ1-1; no reliable D call. The CDR3 extends over 12 amino acids. CDR1 and CDR2 (germline): SNHLY, FYNNEI. V was clipped by 6 bases and J by 7 bases, with 12 bases between them. The CDR3 sequence is CASRDMNDEAFF. Written as DNA, the CDR3 is TGTGCCAGCAGAGACATGAACGATGAAGCTTTCTTT.

The chain recombines TRBV11-1 with TRBJ1-5; D gene unclear. V lost 5 bases to trimming and J lost 0 bases, with 5 bases between them. The germline V gene has CDR1 SGHAT and CDR2 FQDESV (reference sequence). This CDR3 has 13 amino acids. CDR3 loop: CASSQGSNQPQHF. CDR3 coding DNA: TGTGCCAGCAGCCAAGGTAGCAATCAGCCCCAGCATTTT.

This chain connects TRBV7-2 to TRBJ1-2; D is undetermined. Deletions cut 5 bases from V and 8 bases from J, with 12 bases between. This CDR3 region has 12 residues. Per germline, CDR1 SGHTA and CDR2 FQGNSA. In DNA, the CDR3 is TGTGCCAGCAGCCAAGTTAATTACGGCTACACCTTC. Translation gives CASSQVNYGYTF.

The gene calls are TRBV9 and TRBJ2-3; the D gene could be TRBD1 or TRBD2 (6 bases each). The CDR3 extends over 16 amino acids. From germline, CDR1 is SGDLS and CDR2 YYNGEE. V gave up 4 bases and J gave up 8 bases, with 23 bases separating them. CDR3 sequence (DNA): TGTGCCAGCAGCCCCCCCTTCTCGCCGGGGGCAAGTACGCAGTATTTT. Protein: CASSPPFSPGASTQYF.

V usage is TRBV11-3 and J usage is TRBJ2-3; no clear D gene. CDR3 length: 14 amino acids. CDR1 and CDR2 from the germline V gene are SGHNT and YENEEA. V was shortened by 3 bases and J by 1 base, with 8 bases between the two germline ends. The CDR3, as DNA: TGTGCCAGCAGCTTGAGTGAGCGCACAGATACGCAGTATTTT. Amino acid sequence: CASSLSERTDTQYF.

This sequence joins TRBV6-6 and TRBJ1-3, with D possibly being TRBD1 (5 bases). V lost 0 bases and J lost 4, with 10 bases in between. CDR3 length: 15 amino acids. Germline CDR1 is MNHNY and CDR2 is SVGAGI (reference sequence). The DNA of the CDR3 is TGTGCCAGCAGTTACTCCCAGGGCCGAGGAAACACCATATATTTT. Its translation: CASSYSQGRGNTIYF.

The rearrangement joins TRBV7-9 to TRBJ2-3; D is perhaps TRBD1 (6 bases). V shed 6 bases and J shed 8 bases, with 15 bases lying between them. CDR3 size: 13 residues. Germline V lookup: CDR1 SEHNR, CDR2 FQNEAQ (reference sequence). Here the CDR3 DNA reads TGTGCCAGCAGTAGCGCAGGGGCCACTACGCAGTATTTT. Its protein product is CASSSAGATTQYF.

The V gene is TRBV30, the J gene TRBJ2-5, with a possible D match to TRBD2 (6 bases). The V gene's germline CDR1 is GTSNPN and CDR2 SVGIG (reference sequence). Trimming pared 1 base from V and 0 bases from J, leaving 12 bases between. The CDR3 loop spans 15 amino acids. This CDR3 reads CAWSATRGYQETQYF. The CDR3 DNA is TGTGCCTGGAGTGCCACCCGGGGGTACCAAGAGACCCAGTACTTC.

The rearrangement links TRBV6-1 to TRBJ2-3; D may be TRBD1 (6 bases). The germline V and J ends were trimmed by 8 bases and 0 bases, with 9 bases remaining between them. This CDR3 comprises 13 residues. CDR1 MNHNS and CDR2 SASEGT come from the germline V gene. The CDR3 protein is CASRDISTDTQYF. The CDR3 bases are TGTGCCAGCCGGGACATTAGCACAGATACGCAGTATTTT.

Only a few counts were recorded for this clone. The CDR3 region is CASSWGTGDLKQFF. The CDR3 DNA reads as TGTGCCAGCAGCTGGGGGACAGGGGATTTGAAGCAGTTCTTC. The chain combines TRBV7-2 with TRBJ2-1; 10 bases line up with TRBD1. With V trimmed by 4 bases and J by 11 bases, 8 bases remained unmatched. From germline, CDR1 is SGHTA and CDR2 FQGNSA. The CDR3 consists of 14 residues.

This clone showed up just a few times. The rearrangement uses TRBV30 and TRBJ2-6; no firm D call. Germline-derived CDR1 and CDR2 are GTSNPN and SVGIG (reference sequence). V shed 7 bases and J shed 6 bases, with 13 bases lying between them. The CDR3 length is 13 residues. This CDR3 reads CASRSHEANVLTF. CDR3 nucleotides: TGTGCCTCCAGGAGTCACGAGGCCAACGTCCTGACTTTC.

This sequence joins TRBV4-2 and TRBJ2-3; tentative D call: TRBD2 (5 bases). CDR1 LGHNA and CDR2 YNFKEQ come from the germline V gene. V was shortened by 4 bases and J by 2 bases, with 13 bases between the two germline ends. The CDR3 is 15 residues long. CDR3 DNA sequence: TGTGCCAGCAGCCTCTCGGGCGGGTTCACAGATACGCAGTATTTT. The encoded protein is CASSLSGGFTDTQYF.